These T cell receptor beta chains were read from a single sample in a study of neurological immune-mediated disorders. TCRdb analysed the 5' RACE reads with MiXCR anew, one entry per CDR3 protein. This table has just over 95,000 distinct CDR3 sequences, 3.5% to 4% appearing once. The specimen sequenced was PBMCs. These receptors were taken from a woman between 18 and 30 years old with multiple sclerosis. Both conserved end residues are part of each CDR3. Fields, in order: D gene, V gene, clone size, J gene, CDR3 protein, CDR3 DNA. The D gene is left open where the match is weak. Size tells how often a clone was seen (once, few, many) or the class of an expanded clone, and some rows leave it out.

>NA|TRBV7-8|many|TRBJ1-3
CASSLVGSFSGNTIYF
TGTGCCAGCAGCTTAGTGGGGAGCTTCTCTGGAAACACCATATATTTT
>NA|TRBV7-2|many|TRBJ2-7
CASSLVAVSYEQYF
TGTGCCAGCAGCTTGGTTGCCGTCAGCTACGAGCAGTACTTC
>TRBD1|TRBV7-9|many|TRBJ2-6
CASTLGQGVTGANVLTF
TGTGCCAGCACTCTAGGGCAGGGGGTAACTGGGGCCAACGTCCTGACTTTC
>NA|TRBV5-1|many|TRBJ2-2
CASSPTVGSTGELFF
TGCGCCAGCAGCCCGACAGTCGGTAGCACCGGGGAGCTGTTTTTT
>NA|TRBV7-9|few|TRBJ2-5
CASSRLTDQETQYF
TGTGCCAGCAGCCGCTTGACAGACCAAGAGACCCAGTACTTC
>NA|TRBV9|many|TRBJ2-5
CASSLRTGYQETQYF
TGTGCCAGCAGCTTAAGGACGGGGTACCAAGAGACCCAGTACTTC
>NA|TRBV5-1|many|TRBJ2-7
CASSPRVSYEQYF
TGCGCCAGCAGCCCCCGTGTCTCCTACGAGCAGTACTTC
>TRBD1|TRBV18|many|TRBJ1-4
CASSPQGGTEKLFF
TGTGCCAGCTCACCACAAGGGGGCACTGAAAAACTGTTTTTT
>NA|TRBV20-1|NA|TRBJ2-5
CSARGTDAAETQYF
TGCAGTGCTAGAGGGACGGACGCCGCCGAGACCCAGTACTTC
>TRBD2|TRBV9|many|TRBJ2-5
CASSVGGLAGQTQYF
TGTGCCAGCAGCGTAGGGGGACTAGCGGGGCAGACCCAGTACTTC
>NA|TRBV5-1|many|TRBJ1-1
CASSASGALNTEAFF
TGCGCCAGCAGCGCATCAGGGGCGCTGAACACTGAAGCTTTCTTT
>NA|TRBV5-1|many|TRBJ2-2
CASSLGDTVNTGELFF
TGCGCCAGCAGCTTGGGGGATACAGTGAACACCGGGGAGCTGTTTTTT
>NA|TRBV20-1|many|TRBJ2-4
CSAIKAKNIQYF
TGCAGTGCTATAAAAGCCAAAAACATTCAGTACTTC
>NA|TRBV7-9|many|TRBJ2-3
CASSLAPGLGTDTQYF
TGTGCCAGCAGCTTAGCCCCGGGTCTAGGGACAGATACGCAGTATTTT
>TRBD2|TRBV29-1|many|TRBJ2-7
CSVVKRGLSYEQYF
TGCAGCGTTGTAAAGCGGGGTCTCTCCTACGAGCAGTACTTC
>NA|TRBV20-1|many|TRBJ2-5
CSGGHLEETQYF
TGCAGTGGTGGGCACCTCGAAGAGACCCAGTACTTC
>TRBD1|TRBV4-1|many|TRBJ2-2
CASSLRQGLGNTGELFF
TGCGCCAGCAGCCTGCGACAGGGATTGGGGAACACCGGGGAGCTGTTTTTT
>NA|TRBV14|few|TRBJ1-6
CASSQRGGIGNSPLHF
TGTGCCAGCAGCCAACGCGGGGGCATTGGGAATTCACCCCTCCACTTT
>NA|TRBV10-3|many|TRBJ1-2
CATRLEARDGYTF
TGTGCCACCCGGTTGGAGGCGAGGGATGGCTACACCTTC
>TRBD1|TRBV20-1|many|TRBJ1-3
CSAREGTGAGNTIYF
TGCAGTGCTAGAGAGGGGACAGGGGCTGGAAACACCATATATTTT
>TRBD2|TRBV7-2|many|TRBJ2-7
CASSPPGLAYEQYF
TGTGCCAGCAGCCCTCCGGGACTAGCCTACGAGCAGTACTTC
>NA|TRBV5-1|many|TRBJ2-1
CASSLYTGNEQFF
TGCGCCAGCAGCTTGTATACTGGCAATGAGCAGTTCTTC